These 21 T cell receptor beta chains were all obtained from the same sample, sequenced in a study of T cells in Graves' hyperthyroidism and ophthalmopathy. The CDR3 regions of TCR beta were amplified from RNA transcripts. TCR CDR3 underwent first-round RT-PCR with the HTBI primer set. TCRdb passed the multiplex PCR reads through MiXCR, listing each CDR3 protein once. The table records under 300,000 distinct CDR3 sequences, less than 30% of them present only once. The specimen sequenced was blood. These receptors were collected from a man aged 40-49 years with Graves' hyperthyroidism that later progressed to Graves' ophthalmopathy.

This clonotype was seen many times. The CDR3 DNA follows: TGTGCCAGCAAGGAACCCGACACCATATATTTT. Its translation: CASKEPDTIYF. V usage is TRBV6-5 and J usage is TRBJ1-3; D unresolved. The germline CDR1 and CDR2 sequences are MNHEY and SVGAGI. Trimming shortened V by 7 bases and J by 8 bases, and 9 bases separated the two germline ends. CDR3 length equals 11 residues.

This clonotype showed up many times. The chain employs TRBV5-1 and TRBJ2-2; 7 nucleotides agree with TRBD2. CDR3 size: 17 residues. Germline CDR1 SGHRS, CDR2 YFSETQ. Trimming took 10 bases from V and 6 from J; bases not matched to a gene: 21. CDR3 protein: CALGDHSRTRLSGELFF. CDR3 nucleotide sequence: TGCGCCCTGGGAGATCACAGCCGGACTAGACTGTCCGGGGAGCTGTTTTTT.

The CDR3 bases are TGTGCCAGCAGCTTAGGTAGCGCGCTGACGGGAGAGCAGTACTTC. Its protein product is CASSLGSALTGEQYF. This chain uses TRBV7-2 with TRBJ2-7; tentatively, D is TRBD2 (5 bases). V was trimmed by 1 base and J by 7 bases, leaving 17 bases between them. The CDR3 is made up of 15 amino acids. Germline CDR1 is SGHTA and CDR2 is FQGNSA. Complete variable domain (other parts from reference TRBV7-2 and TRBJ2-7): GAGVSQSPSNKVTEKGKDVELRCDPISGHTALYWYRQSLGQGLEFLIYFQGNSAPDKSGLPSDRFSAERTGGSVSTLTIQRTQQEDSAVYLCASSLGSALTGEQYFGPGTRLTVT.

Ten or more counts support this clonotype. This chain links TRBV11-1 with TRBJ1-2; possibly TRBD1 for D (5 bases). Germline V gene lookup returns CDR1 SGHAT and CDR2 FQDESV (reference sequence). V dropped 9 bases and J dropped 6 bases, with 20 bases sitting between them. CDR3 length equals 14 residues. DNA for the CDR3: TGTGCCAGTAAGAGATTCATGACAGCGAATGGCTACACCTTC. It codes for CASKRFMTANGYTF.

This clonotype turned up a few times. V and J are TRBV10-1 and TRBJ2-7; 12 nucleotides align to TRBD2. J was trimmed by 2 bases and V by 2 bases; bases with no gene match: 1. CDR1 WNHNN and CDR2 SYGVQD come from the germline V gene (reference sequence). CDR3 length: 15 residues. In nucleotides, the CDR3 is TGCGCCAGCAGTGAGGGACTAGCGGGACCCTACGAGCAGTACTTC. Protein sequence: CASSEGLAGPYEQYF.

This clonotype was detected many times. The V and J genes are TRBV29-1 and TRBJ1-5; D gene ambiguous. The V gene's germline CDR1 is SQVTM and CDR2 ANQGSEA. The CDR3 totals 14 residues. V dropped 1 base and J dropped 4 bases, with 11 bases sitting between them. The CDR3 loop is CSVEGGPGNQPQHF. The CDR3 DNA reads TGCAGCGTTGAAGGAGGCCCGGGTAATCAGCCCCAGCATTTT.

The rearrangement uses TRBV4-1 and TRBJ2-7, with a weak D call TRBD2 (6 bases). This CDR3 is 17 amino acids long. The V gene lost 2 bases and the J gene lost 4 bases, with 21 bases spanning the gap. Per the germline V gene, CDR1 is MGHRA and CDR2 is YSYEKL. The CDR3: CASSQSVQRAGIYEQYF. For the CDR3, the DNA is TGCGCCAGCAGCCAATCTGTGCAGCGGGCCGGGATTTACGAGCAGTACTTC.

This clonotype came up many times. This chain connects TRBV11-2 to TRBJ2-7; 7 nucleotides align to TRBD1. The V segment lost 5 bases and the J segment 4 bases; nucleotides outside the gene matches: 2. Per the germline V gene, CDR1 is SGHAT and CDR2 is FQNNGV. This CDR3 has 12 amino acids. CDR3 in DNA: TGTGCCAGCAGCCAGACAGGGTACGAGCAGTACTTC. Amino acids: CASSQTGYEQYF.

This clonotype has a count of ten or more. This chain connects TRBV18 to TRBJ1-5; D not resolved. The CDR3 runs to 12 residues. Looked up from germline, CDR1 is KGHSH and CDR2 is LQKENI. V lost 6 bases to trimming and J lost 10 bases, with 13 bases between them. The CDR3 sequence is CASSPDGLPQHF. The CDR3 DNA sequence: TGTGCCAGCTCCCCCGACGGGCTACCCCAGCATTTT.

At least ten counts were recorded for this clonotype. The chain has TRBV10-3 and TRBJ1-1; D perhaps matches TRBD1 (6 bases). The CDR3 sequence is 14 residues long. Trimming took off 6 bases at V and 3 bases at J, with 14 bases between the two ends. The germline V gene has CDR1 ENHRY and CDR2 SYGVKD. In DNA form, the CDR3 reads TGTGCCATCAGAAGGCAGGGGCTTTACACTGAAGCTTTCTTT. This translates into CAIRRQGLYTEAFF.

The chain carries TRBV30 and TRBJ1-1, with TRBD1 matching over 9 bases. The CDR3 spans 14 residues. Trimming removed 4 bases from V and 2 bases from J; junction bases left unmatched: 5. Germline V gene sequence: CDR1 GTSNPN, CDR2 SVGIG (reference sequence). As DNA, the CDR3 is TGTGCCTGGATGAGACAGGGGGTTAACACTGAAGCTTTCTTT. It yields the protein CAWMRQGVNTEAFF.

This clonotype has a count of ten or more. The V call is TRBV20-1, the J call TRBJ1-1, with 10 bases matching TRBD1. There are 19 residues in the CDR3. CDR1 DFQATT and CDR2 SNEGSKA come from the germline V gene (reference sequence). J was trimmed by 0 bases and V by 6 bases; bases with no gene match: 19. Here the CDR3 DNA reads TGCAGTGCAGCGACAGGGGGCGAGATTTTCAACTGGATGAACACTGAAGCTTTCTTT. Translation gives CSAATGGEIFNWMNTEAFF.

The sample holds many counts of this clonotype. This chain uses TRBV7-6 with TRBJ2-7; 10 nucleotides line up with TRBD1. CDR1 and CDR2 from the germline V gene are SGHVS and FNYEAQ. The CDR3 consists of 16 residues. Trimming cost V 5 bases and J 3 bases; bases outside gene matches: 10. Here the CDR3 DNA reads TGTGCCAGCAGCCCACTTGCCGGGACAGGGGTCTACGAGCAGTACTTC. Amino acids: CASSPLAGTGVYEQYF. Supplemented by reference TRBV7-6 and TRBJ2-7, the full variable domain reads GAGVSQSPRYKVTKRGQDVALRCDPISGHVSLYWYRQALGQGPEFLTYFNYEAQQDKSGLPNDRFSAERPEGSISTLTIQRTEQRDSAMYRCASSPLAGTGVYEQYFGPGTRLTVT.

The rearrangement uses TRBV7-9 and TRBJ1-2; 8 bases map to TRBD1. Germline V gene lookup returns CDR1 SEHNR and CDR2 FQNEAQ (reference sequence). Trimming took 1 base from V and 8 from J; bases not matched to a gene: 6. The CDR3 extends over 14 amino acids. Written as DNA, the CDR3 is TGTGCCAGCAGCTTAGGGCAGGGGGCGTTCGGCTACACCTTC. Its protein is CASSLGQGAFGYTF.

This clonotype was recorded at least ten times. The V gene is TRBV27, the J gene TRBJ1-2; D is perhaps TRBD1 (5 bases). Trimming took off 5 bases at V and 6 bases at J, with 13 bases between the two ends. The CDR3 sequence is 13 residues long. Germline V gives CDR1 MNHEY, CDR2 SMNVEV (reference sequence). CDR3 bases: TGTGCCAGCAGTCCCATGGGGGGGGATGGCTACACCTTC. As protein: CASSPMGGDGYTF.

This clonotype showed up just a few times. The chain couples TRBV28 to TRBJ2-7, with D maybe TRBD2 (6 bases). V lost 11 bases to trimming and J lost 0 bases, with 14 bases between them. Germline CDR1 is MDHEN and CDR2 is SYDVKM. This CDR3 spans 13 amino acids. The CDR3 here is CAARTMGSYEQYF. The CDR3 region has the DNA TGTGCCGCACGGACTATGGGCTCCTACGAGCAGTACTTC.

This clonotype was seen repeatedly, ten times or more. This sequence joins TRBV11-1 and TRBJ1-1; 8 nucleotides match TRBD1. With V trimmed by 5 bases and J by 0 bases, 11 bases remained unmatched. CDR1 and CDR2 from the germline V gene are SGHAT and FQDESV (reference sequence). The CDR3 contains 17 residues. In DNA, the CDR3 is TGTGCCAGCAGCCCACGTGGGAACAGGGGGGTGAACACTGAAGCTTTCTTT. This gives the protein CASSPRGNRGVNTEAFF.

The chain links TRBV6-1 to TRBJ2-5, with 7 bases aligning to TRBD2. V lost 11 bases and J lost 5; bases outside the gene matches: 14. The CDR3 is 14 residues long. Per germline, CDR1 MNHNS and CDR2 SASEGT. Here the CDR3 DNA reads TGTGCCCCCAGGGAGGGCGATATCGCGGAGACCCAGTACTTC. This translates into CAPREGDIAETQYF.

This clonotype was counted many times. The chain uses TRBV6-1 and TRBJ2-5, with 8 nucleotides matching TRBD1. V shed 10 bases, J shed 6 bases, and the junction held 7 bases outside the gene matches. The germline V gene encodes CDR1 MNHNS and CDR2 SASEGT. CDR3 length: 12 residues. This CDR3 is CATRGQGKTQYF. The CDR3 DNA is TGTGCCACCAGGGGGCAGGGTAAGACCCAGTACTTC.

This clonotype was seen at least ten times. The chain has TRBV9 and TRBJ1-3, with D possibly being TRBD1 (5 bases). V dropped 2 bases and J dropped 4 bases, with 10 bases sitting between them. Germline V gives CDR1 SGDLS, CDR2 YYNGEE. The CDR3 has 14 amino acids. For the CDR3, the DNA is TGTGCCAGCAGCGTCGCGGACACAGGAAACACCATATATTTT. Residues: CASSVADTGNTIYF.

This clonotype was found many times. The chain has TRBV6-2 or TRBV6-3 and TRBJ1-2, with TRBD1 as a possible D gene (5 bases). Germline V lookup: CDR1 MNHEY, CDR2 SVGEGT. The V gene lost 7 bases and the J gene lost 2 bases, with 20 bases spanning the gap. CDR3 length: 16 residues. The CDR3 loop reads CASNKISGPENYGYTF. CDR3 coding DNA: TGTGCCAGCAATAAGATTTCGGGACCGGAGAACTATGGCTACACCTTC.